The rows below give T cell receptor beta chains drawn from one sample of a study of metastatic and nonmetastatic thyroid tumors. Through MiXCR, TCRdb re-clonotyped the PCR reads. The table has about 16,000 clones, roughly 24% seen once. The sample consisted of blood. These receptors all come from a male donor with papillary thyroid cancer or a benign thyroid nodule (not recorded which). Some clones in this sample may be carry-over from other donors' samples. CDR3s include the opening cysteine and the closing phenylalanine or tryptophan. The D gene is left open where the match is weak. Not all rows give a size; the values are once, few, many and, for expanded clones, a class.

V: TRBV3-1
size: many
D: TRBD2
J: TRBJ2-1
DNA: TGTGCCAGCAGCCAAGATGGGAGCGGGGGCTACAATGAGCAGTTCTTC
CDR3: CASSQDGSGGYNEQFF

V: TRBV10-1
size: NA
D: TRBD2
J: TRBJ2-1
DNA: TGCGGCAGCAGTCAGGCTATAGCGGGGCCTTACAATGAGCAGTTCTTC
CDR3: CGSSQAIAGPYNEQFF

V: TRBV11-2
size: few
D: NA
J: TRBJ2-1
DNA: TGTGCCAGCAGCACACGACCTATGGCAGGGCCCTACAGTGGGGACAATGAGCAGTTCTTC
CDR3: CASSTRPMAGPYSGDNEQFF

V: TRBV30
size: many
D: NA
J: TRBJ2-5
DNA: TGTGCCTTTGAGCGGAGCAGGCGAGAGACCCAGTACTTC
CDR3: CAFERSRRETQYF

V: TRBV20-1
size: NA
D: NA
J: TRBJ1-6
DNA: TGCAGTGCTAGAGATGGGGGGCGGGTAACCTATAATTCACCCCTCCACTTT
CDR3: CSARDGGRVTYNSPLHF

V: TRBV29-1
size: many
D: NA
J: TRBJ1-3
DNA: TGCAGCGTTGAAGATCAAGGGAACACCATATATTTT
CDR3: CSVEDQGNTIYF

V: TRBV6-2/TRBV6-3
size: medium-sized
D: TRBD2
J: TRBJ2-1
DNA: TGTGCCAGCAGTTACGAGGGAGGGCCCTACAATGAGCAGTTCTTC
CDR3: CASSYEGGPYNEQFF

V: TRBV20-1
size: NA
D: NA
J: TRBJ2-7
DNA: TGCAGTGCTGACTCAGGGACCAGCTCCTACGAGCAGTACTTC
CDR3: CSADSGTSSYEQYF

V: TRBV6-2/TRBV6-3
size: NA
D: NA
J: TRBJ2-7
DNA: TGTGCCAGCAGTTACAAGGGGTACGAGCAGTACTTC
CDR3: CASSYKGYEQYF

V: TRBV20-1
size: medium-sized
D: NA
J: TRBJ1-2
DNA: TGCAGTGCTAGAGATGTTTTAGGGGGTAGTGGCTACACCTTC
CDR3: CSARDVLGGSGYTF

V: TRBV20-1
size: NA
D: TRBD1
J: TRBJ2-7
DNA: TGCAGTGCTAACAGGGGAATCACCTACGAGCAGTACTTC
CDR3: CSANRGITYEQYF

V: TRBV7-9
size: few
D: NA
J: TRBJ2-7
DNA: TGTGCCAGCAGCGTGGCGGGGGAGCAGTACTTC
CDR3: CASSVAGEQYF

V: TRBV9
size: many
D: TRBD1
J: TRBJ2-7
DNA: TGTGCCAGCAGCGAGACGACAGGGCCCTACGAGCAGTACTTC
CDR3: CASSETTGPYEQYF

V: TRBV6-2/TRBV6-3
size: many
D: TRBD2
J: TRBJ2-5
DNA: TGTGCCAGCAGGTTAAGCGGGGGGGCCGGGAAGACCCAGTACTTC
CDR3: CASRLSGGAGKTQYF

V: TRBV5-1
size: NA
D: TRBD1
J: TRBJ1-6
DNA: TGCGCCAGCAGAGGGGAGGACAGGTATAATTCACCCCTCCACTTT
CDR3: CASRGEDRYNSPLHF

V: TRBV11-2
size: NA
D: NA
J: TRBJ2-7
DNA: TGTGCCAGCAGCCCCGGACGGAACGCTGGGTACGAGCAGTACTTC
CDR3: CASSPGRNAGYEQYF

V: TRBV29-1
size: many
D: TRBD1
J: TRBJ2-6
DNA: TGCAGCGTTGGCCAGGGGGCATCTGGGGCCAACGTCCTGACTTTC
CDR3: CSVGQGASGANVLTF

V: TRBV6-1
size: medium-sized
D: NA
J: TRBJ2-7
DNA: TGTGCCAGCAGTGAATGGCAGGAGAGCTCCTACGAGCAGTACTTC
CDR3: CASSEWQESSYEQYF

V: TRBV11-2
size: NA
D: TRBD1
J: TRBJ2-3
DNA: TGTGCCAGCAGCTCCGGGACAGGGAGAGATACGCAGTATTTT
CDR3: CASSSGTGRDTQYF

V: TRBV6-5
size: medium-sized
D: NA
J: TRBJ2-1
DNA: TGTGCCAGCAGTCCAACCCTCAGAACACTTGCCTTAAGCAATGAGCAGTTCTTC
CDR3: CASSPTLRTLALSNEQFF

V: TRBV2
size: NA
D: NA
J: TRBJ2-3
DNA: TGTGCCAGCAGTGTAGGGGCTGCCCCTTCCACAGATACGCAGTATTTT
CDR3: CASSVGAAPSTDTQYF

V: TRBV11-2
size: medium-sized
D: NA
J: TRBJ2-2
DNA: TGTGCCAGCAGCTGGCAAGGGCCGTTCACCGGGGAGCTGTTTTTT
CDR3: CASSWQGPFTGELFF

V: TRBV27
size: medium-sized
D: NA
J: TRBJ1-6
DNA: TGTGCCAGCAGTTCCTCTTGGGGGGCGGTTTCACCCCTCCACTTT
CDR3: CASSSSWGAVSPLHF

V: TRBV12-3/TRBV12-4
size: medium-sized
D: NA
J: TRBJ2-7
DNA: TGTGCCAGCAGACAGGCCAACTCTGGCGGCGAGCAGTACTTC
CDR3: CASRQANSGGEQYF

V: TRBV5-1
size: many
D: NA
J: TRBJ2-5
DNA: TGCGCCAGCGGAAGGGGGAAGGGGGAGACCCAGTACTTC
CDR3: CASGRGKGETQYF

V: TRBV5-1
size: many
D: TRBD2
J: TRBJ2-1
DNA: TGCGCCAGCAGCACCTTAGGACTAGCGGGGCAGGGTGAGCAGTTCTTC
CDR3: CASSTLGLAGQGEQFF

V: TRBV18
size: many
D: NA
J: TRBJ1-1
DNA: TGTGCCAGCTCCCGGGACGACGGTGGAACTGAAGCTTTCTTT
CDR3: CASSRDDGGTEAFF

V: TRBV12-3/TRBV12-4
size: medium-sized
D: NA
J: TRBJ2-7
DNA: TGTGCCAGCAGTTCATCAGACCCACGCTACGAGCAGTACTTC
CDR3: CASSSSDPRYEQYF